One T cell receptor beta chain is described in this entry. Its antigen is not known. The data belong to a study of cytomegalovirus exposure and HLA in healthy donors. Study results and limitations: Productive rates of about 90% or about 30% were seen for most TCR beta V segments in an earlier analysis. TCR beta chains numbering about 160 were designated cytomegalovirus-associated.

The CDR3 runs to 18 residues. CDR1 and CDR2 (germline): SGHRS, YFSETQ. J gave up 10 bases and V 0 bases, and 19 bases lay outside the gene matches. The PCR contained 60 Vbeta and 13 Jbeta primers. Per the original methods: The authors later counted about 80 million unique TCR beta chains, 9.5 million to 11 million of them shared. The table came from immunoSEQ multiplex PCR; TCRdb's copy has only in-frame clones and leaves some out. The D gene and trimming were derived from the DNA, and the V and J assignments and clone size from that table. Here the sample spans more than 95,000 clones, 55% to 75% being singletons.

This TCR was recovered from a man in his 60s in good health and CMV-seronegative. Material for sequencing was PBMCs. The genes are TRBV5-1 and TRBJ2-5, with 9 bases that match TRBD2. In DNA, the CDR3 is TGCGCCAGCAGCTTGGGAATTGTAGGCGGGAGGGCCCTCTACGACCAGTACTTC. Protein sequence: CASSLGIVGGRALYDQYF.